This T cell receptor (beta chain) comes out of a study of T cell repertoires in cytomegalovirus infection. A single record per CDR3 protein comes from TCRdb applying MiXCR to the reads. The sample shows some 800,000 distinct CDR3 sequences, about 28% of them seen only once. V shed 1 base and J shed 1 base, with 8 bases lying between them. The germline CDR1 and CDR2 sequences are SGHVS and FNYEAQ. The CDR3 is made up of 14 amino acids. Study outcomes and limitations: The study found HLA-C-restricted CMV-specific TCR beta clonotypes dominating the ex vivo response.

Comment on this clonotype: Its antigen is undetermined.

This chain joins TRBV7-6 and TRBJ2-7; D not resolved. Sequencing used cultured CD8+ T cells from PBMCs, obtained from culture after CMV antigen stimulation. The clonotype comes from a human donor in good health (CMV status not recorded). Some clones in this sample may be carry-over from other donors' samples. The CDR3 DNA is TGTGCCAGCAGCTTAGTAGGCAGATCCTACGAGCAGTACGTC. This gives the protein CASSLVGRSYEQYV.